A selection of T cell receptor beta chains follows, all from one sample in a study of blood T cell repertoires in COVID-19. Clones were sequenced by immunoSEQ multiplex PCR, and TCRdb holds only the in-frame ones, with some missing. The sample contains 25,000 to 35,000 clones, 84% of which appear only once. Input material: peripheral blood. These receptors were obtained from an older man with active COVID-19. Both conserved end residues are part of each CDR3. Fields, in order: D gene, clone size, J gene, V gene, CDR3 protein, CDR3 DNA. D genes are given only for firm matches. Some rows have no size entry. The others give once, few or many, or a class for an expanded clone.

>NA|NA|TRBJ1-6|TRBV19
CASSIVGTGNSPLHF
TGTGCCAGTAGTATAGTAGGTACAGGGAATTCACCCCTCCACTTT
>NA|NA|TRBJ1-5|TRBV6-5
CASSIELNQPQHF
TGTGCCAGCAGTATAGAGCTCAATCAGCCCCAGCATTTT
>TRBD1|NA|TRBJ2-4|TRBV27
CASSTLPTGTGGPLAKNIQYF
TGTGCCAGCAGTACCCTGCCAACCGGGACAGGGGGACCACTAGCCAAAAACATTCAGTACTTC
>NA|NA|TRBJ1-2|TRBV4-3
CASSQDSRGKVGYTF
TGCGCCAGCAGCCAAGATAGTAGGGGAAAAGTCGGCTACACCTTC
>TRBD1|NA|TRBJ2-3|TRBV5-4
CASSFRRQGAPTDTQYF
TGTGCCAGCAGCTTCCGGAGACAGGGGGCGCCCACAGATACGCAGTATTTT
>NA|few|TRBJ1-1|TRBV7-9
CASSSTSQGNTEAFF
TGTGCCAGCAGCTCAACCTCACAGGGAAACACTGAAGCTTTCTTT
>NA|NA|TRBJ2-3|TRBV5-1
CASSPGASTDTQYF
TGCGCCAGCAGCCCTGGAGCCAGCACAGATACGCAGTATTTT
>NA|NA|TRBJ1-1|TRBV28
CASSLPGGVGGNTEAFF
TGTGCCAGCAGTCTCCCTGGCGGGGTCGGGGGGAACACTGAAGCTTTCTTT
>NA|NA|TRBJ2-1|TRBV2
CASSAVQGGEQFF
TGTGCCAGCAGTGCCGTGCAGGGAGGTGAGCAGTTCTTC
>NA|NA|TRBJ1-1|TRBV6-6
CASSPRGASNTEAFF
TGTGCCAGCAGTCCGCGGGGGGCGTCGAACACTGAAGCTTTCTTT
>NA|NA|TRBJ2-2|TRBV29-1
CSVVRGTTGELFF
TGCAGCGTAGTTAGAGGTACCACCGGGGAGCTGTTTTTT
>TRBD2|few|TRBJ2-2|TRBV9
CASSPLAVRDTGELFF
TGTGCCAGCAGCCCGCTAGCGGTGAGGGACACCGGGGAGCTGTTTTTT
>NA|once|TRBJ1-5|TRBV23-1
CASRRGTSILGSNQPQHF
TGCGCCAGTCGCCGGGGGACCTCTATCCTCGGGAGCAATCAGCCCCAGCATTTT
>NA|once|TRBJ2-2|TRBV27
CASSFAVNTGELFF
TGTGCCAGCAGTTTTGCAGTCAACACCGGGGAGCTGTTTTTT
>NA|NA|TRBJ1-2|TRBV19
CASSLGQGGYTF
TGTGCCAGTAGTCTCGGCCAGGGAGGCTACACCTTC
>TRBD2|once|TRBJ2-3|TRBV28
CASCLTSGGAGTQYF
TGTGCCAGTTGCCTGACTAGCGGGGGGGCTGGCACGCAGTATTTT
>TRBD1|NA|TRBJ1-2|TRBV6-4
CASSAGTGGHRCYTF
TGTGCCAGCAGTGCTGGGACAGGGGGCCACCGTTGCTACACCTTC
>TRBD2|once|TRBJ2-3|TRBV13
CASSSLSAGGQDTQYF
TGTGCCAGCAGCTCCCTCTCAGCGGGGGGGCAAGATACGCAGTATTTT
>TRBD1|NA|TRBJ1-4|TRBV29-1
CSASGGRGEKLFF
TGCAGCGCCTCAGGGGGCCGCGGTGAAAAACTGTTTTTT
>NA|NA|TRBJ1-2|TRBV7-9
CASSLVRVGYTF
TGTGCCAGCAGCTTAGTTCGGGTTGGCTACACCTTC
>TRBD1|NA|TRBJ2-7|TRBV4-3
CASSRHRGRDEQYF
TGCGCCAGCAGCCGACACAGGGGGCGCGACGAGCAGTACTTC
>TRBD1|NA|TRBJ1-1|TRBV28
CASSLLWDRWRTEAFF
TGTGCCAGCAGCCTACTCTGGGACAGATGGAGGACTGAAGCTTTCTTT